In this sample, the clone carrying this T cell receptor beta chain turned up once. This specimen belongs to a study of blood T cell repertoires in COVID-19. At the level of the study: Whether acute or convalescent, the COVID-19 samples came from the United States, Italy and Spain. In each case, the material was cDNA or gDNA derived from T cells, B-cell-depleted T cells, or PBMCs.

The data were produced by immunoSEQ multiplex PCR, yet TCRdb's version contains in-frame clones alone and is incomplete. The profile shows tens of thousands of clones, 75% to 90% of them singletons. Sequencing was done on a sample of peripheral blood. This TCR was sampled from a man of 80 years or more with active or convalescent COVID-19.

CDR3 protein: CASSREETQYF. CDR3 coding DNA: TGTGCCAGCAGCAGGGAAGAGACCCAGTACTTC. This rearrangement joins TRBV2 to TRBJ2-5; TRBD1 might be the D (5 bases). Germline V lookup: CDR1 SNHLY, CDR2 FYNNEI. Deletions cut 6 bases from V and 3 bases from J, with 5 bases between. This CDR3 is built from 11 residues. The full variable domain, in which reference TRBV2 and TRBJ2-5 provide the parts outside the CDR3, is EPEVTQTPSHQVTQMGQEVILRCVPISNHLYFYWYRQILGQKVEFLVSFYNNEISEKSEIFDDQFSVERPDGSNFTLKIRSTKLEDSAMYFCASSREETQYFGPGTRLLVL.